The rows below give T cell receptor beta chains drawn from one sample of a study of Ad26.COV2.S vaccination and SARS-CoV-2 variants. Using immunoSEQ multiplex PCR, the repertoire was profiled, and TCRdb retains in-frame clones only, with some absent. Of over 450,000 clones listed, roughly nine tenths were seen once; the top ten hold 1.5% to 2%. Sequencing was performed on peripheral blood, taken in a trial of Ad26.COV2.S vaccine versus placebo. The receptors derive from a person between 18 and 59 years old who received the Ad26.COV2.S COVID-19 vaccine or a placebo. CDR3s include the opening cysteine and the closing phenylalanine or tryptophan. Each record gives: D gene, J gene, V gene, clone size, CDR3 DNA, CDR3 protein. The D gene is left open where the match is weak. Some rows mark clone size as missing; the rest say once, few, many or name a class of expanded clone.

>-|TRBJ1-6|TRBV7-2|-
TGTGCCAGCAGACTAGAGACAGGTTTTAATTCACCCCTCCACTTT
CASRLETGFNSPLHF
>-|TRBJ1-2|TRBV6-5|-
TGTGCCAGCTCTTACTCAGGGGACTATGGCTACACCTTC
CASSYSGDYGYTF
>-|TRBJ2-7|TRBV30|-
TGTGCCTGGGGGGGGAAAGGGAATAGGTACGAGCAGTACTTC
CAWGGKGNRYEQYF
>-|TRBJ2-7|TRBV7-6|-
TGTGCCAGCAGCCTCGGACCCTCCGCCCTATCCTACGAGCAGTACTTC
CASSLGPSALSYEQYF
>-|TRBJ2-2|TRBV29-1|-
TGCAGCGTTCAACTAGCCGTTAACACCGGGGAGCTGTTTTTT
CSVQLAVNTGELFF
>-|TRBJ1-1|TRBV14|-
TGTGCCAGCAGCCAGGGGCGAAGCACTGAAGCTTTCTTT
CASSQGRSTEAFF
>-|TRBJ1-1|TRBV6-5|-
TGTGCCAGCAGTTACCACAACGTAATGAACACTGAAGCTTTCTTT
CASSYHNVMNTEAFF
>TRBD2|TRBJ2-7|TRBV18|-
TGTGCCAGCTCACCAAGACTAGCGGCGAGCTCCTACGAGCAGTACTTC
CASSPRLAASSYEQYF
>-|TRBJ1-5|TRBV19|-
TGTGCCAGTAGTCCTCGCCGGGACACCGATAGCAATCAGCCCCAGCATTTT
CASSPRRDTDSNQPQHF
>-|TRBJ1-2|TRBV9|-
TGTGCCAGCAGCGTATTGGGGAGTACTAACTATGGCTACACCTTC
CASSVLGSTNYGYTF
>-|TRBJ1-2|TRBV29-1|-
TGCAGCGTTGAAGGTGACAGTGGCCCTAACTATGGCTACACCTTC
CSVEGDSGPNYGYTF
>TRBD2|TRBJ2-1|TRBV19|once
TGTGCCAGTAGTATCGGAGCGGGGGCCTACAATGAGCAGTTCTTC
CASSIGAGAYNEQFF
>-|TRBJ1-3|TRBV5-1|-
TGCGCCAGCAGCCCGGAACCCCTTAACACCATATATTTT
CASSPEPLNTIYF
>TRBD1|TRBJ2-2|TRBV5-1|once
TGCGCCAGCAGCTTGGGACAGGGGAGCGGGGAGCTGTTTTTT
CASSLGQGSGELFF
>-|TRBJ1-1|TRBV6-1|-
TGTGCCAGCAGTGAAAATAGAGTAGGGGTTTGGACTGAAGCTTTCTTT
CASSENRVGVWTEAFF
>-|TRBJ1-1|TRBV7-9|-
TGTGCCAGCAGCTTAAGGGGAGCAGGGGATTTCTTT
CASSLRGAGDFF
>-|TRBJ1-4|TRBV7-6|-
TGTGCCAGCAGCTTAGGGGACACTGAAAAACTGTTTTTT
CASSLGDTEKLFF
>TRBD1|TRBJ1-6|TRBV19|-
TGTGCCAGCAACCGGGACAGGGGGTCACCCCTCCACTTT
CASNRDRGSPLHF
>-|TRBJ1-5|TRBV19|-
TGTGCCAGTAGTATATGGACGGGGAATAATCAGCCCCAGCATTTT
CASSIWTGNNQPQHF
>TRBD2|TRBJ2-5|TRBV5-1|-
TGCGCCAGCAGCCAACCCCCAGCGGGAGAAGAGACCCAGTACTTC
CASSQPPAGEETQYF
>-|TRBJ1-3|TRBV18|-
TGTGCCAGCTCACCTCCCGGAAACACCATATATTTT
CASSPPGNTIYF
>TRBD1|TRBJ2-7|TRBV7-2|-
TGTGCCAGCAGCACCCGACAGGGTGGTGGGGCCTACGAGCAGTACTTC
CASSTRQGGGAYEQYF
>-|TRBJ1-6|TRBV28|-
TGTGCCAGCAGCTACTCAAGGACACCCCTCCACTTT
CASSYSRTPLHF
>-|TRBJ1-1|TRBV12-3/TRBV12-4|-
TGTGCCAGCAGTACGGGGAGGCCTGAAGCTTTCTTT
CASSTGRPEAFF
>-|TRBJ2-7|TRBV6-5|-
TGTGCCAGCAGTTACTCCCGGCCCTCCCTGGCCTACGAGCAGTACTTC
CASSYSRPSLAYEQYF
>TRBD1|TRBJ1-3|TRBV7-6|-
TGTGCCAGCAGCCCAACAGGGGCAATGTTAAACACCATATATTTT
CASSPTGAMLNTIYF
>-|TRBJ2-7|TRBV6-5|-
TGTGCCACGCAACAGACCTACGAGCAGTACTTC
CATQQTYEQYF
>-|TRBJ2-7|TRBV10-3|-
TGTGCCATCAGTCGCGGACAATCACTTTTGTACGAGCAGTACTTC
CAISRGQSLLYEQYF
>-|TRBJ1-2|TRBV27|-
TGTGCCAGCAGTAGGGACACCAACTATGGCTACACCTTC
CASSRDTNYGYTF
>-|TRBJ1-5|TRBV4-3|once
TGCGCCAGCAGCCAAGAGACGGGTAATCAGCCCCAGCATTTT
CASSQETGNQPQHF
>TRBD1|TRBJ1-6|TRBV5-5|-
TGTGCCAGCAGCACCGGGACAGGGGGCGCCTGGAATTCACCCCTCCACTTT
CASSTGTGGAWNSPLHF
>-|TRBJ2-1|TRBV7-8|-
TGTGCCAGCAGCTTATCACCCGGGATTCTCTACAATGAGCAGTTCTTC
CASSLSPGILYNEQFF
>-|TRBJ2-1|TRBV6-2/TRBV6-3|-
TGTGCCAGCAGTTACCCCCCGAGAGGGGTCCACTACAATGAGCAGTTCTTC
CASSYPPRGVHYNEQFF
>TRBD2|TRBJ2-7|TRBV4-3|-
TGCGCCAGCAGCCACTCGGGGACTAACCGCTACGAGCAGTACTTC
CASSHSGTNRYEQYF
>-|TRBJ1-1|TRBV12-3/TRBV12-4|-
TGTGCCAGCACGGTTTTCCGAGACACTGAAGCTTTCTTT
CASTVFRDTEAFF
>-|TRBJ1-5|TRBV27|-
TGTGCCAGCAGTTTCTCAGGTCAGCCCCAGCATTTT
CASSFSGQPQHF
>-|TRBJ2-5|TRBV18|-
TGTGCCAGCTCACCACGGTTAGGCGAGACCCAGTACTTC
CASSPRLGETQYF
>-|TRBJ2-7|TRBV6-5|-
TGTGCCAGCAGTTACGTGGCAGTTGGCGAGCAGTACTTC
CASSYVAVGEQYF
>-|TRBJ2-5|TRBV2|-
TGTGCCAGCAGTTACCACTGGACTCCCCGGGAGACCCAGTACTTC
CASSYHWTPRETQYF
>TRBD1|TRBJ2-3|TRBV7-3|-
TGTGCCAGCAGCAAGACAGGGAAAGATACGCAGTATTTT
CASSKTGKDTQYF
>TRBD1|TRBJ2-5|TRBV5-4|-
TGTGCCAGCAGCCGCGGGACAGGGGTAATCCAAGAGACCCAGTACTTC
CASSRGTGVIQETQYF
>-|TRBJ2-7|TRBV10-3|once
TGTGCCATCAGTGAGTCTTGGGGGCGAACATCCTACGAGCAGTACTTC
CAISESWGRTSYEQYF
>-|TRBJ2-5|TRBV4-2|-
TGTGCCAGCAGCCAAGGACAGAGCCAAGAGACCCAGTACTTC
CASSQGQSQETQYF
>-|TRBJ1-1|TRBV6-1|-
TGTGCCAGCAGTGACAGGGGCCCGAACACTGAAGCTTTCTTT
CASSDRGPNTEAFF
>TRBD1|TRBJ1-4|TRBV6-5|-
TGTGCCAGCAGGGGACAGGGGGCGGCTGAAAAACTGTTTTTT
CASRGQGAAEKLFF
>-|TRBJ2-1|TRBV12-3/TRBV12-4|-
TGTGCCAGCGGTACTAACTACAATGAGCAGTTCTTC
CASGTNYNEQFF
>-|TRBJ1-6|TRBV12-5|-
TGTGCTAGTGGTTTGATGGGTAGATCACCCCTCCACTTT
CASGLMGRSPLHF
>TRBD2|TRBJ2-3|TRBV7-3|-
TGTGCCAGCAGCTTAATAGCGGGGAACCCAGATACGCAGTATTTT
CASSLIAGNPDTQYF
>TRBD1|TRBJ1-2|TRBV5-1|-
TGCGCCAGCAGCTTGGTTCCCGGGACAGGGGATGGCTACACCTTC
CASSLVPGTGDGYTF
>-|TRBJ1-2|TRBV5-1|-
TGCGCCAGCAGCCAAGTTCCCCTCCAGGGATATGGCTACACCTTC
CASSQVPLQGYGYTF
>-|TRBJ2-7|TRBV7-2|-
TGTGCCAGCAGATTCAAAGCAGGCCCCTACGAGCAGTACTTC
CASRFKAGPYEQYF
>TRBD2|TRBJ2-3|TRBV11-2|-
TGTGCCAGCAGCTTAGGACTAGCGCCCACAGATACGCAGTATTTT
CASSLGLAPTDTQYF
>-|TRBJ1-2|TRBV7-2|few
TGTGCCAGCAGCCCCGTTGGCAGGATGTCCTATGGCTACACCTTC
CASSPVGRMSYGYTF